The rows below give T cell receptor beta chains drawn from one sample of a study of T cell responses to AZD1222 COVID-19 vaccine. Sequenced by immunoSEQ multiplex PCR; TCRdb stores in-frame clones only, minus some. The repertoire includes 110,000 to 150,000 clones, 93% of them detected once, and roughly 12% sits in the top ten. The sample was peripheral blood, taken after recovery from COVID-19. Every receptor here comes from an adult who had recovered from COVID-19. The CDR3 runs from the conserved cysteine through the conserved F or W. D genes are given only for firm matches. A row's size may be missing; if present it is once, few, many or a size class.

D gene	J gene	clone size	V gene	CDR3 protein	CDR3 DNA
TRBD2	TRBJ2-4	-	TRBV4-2	CASSQETSFYIQYF	TGTGCCAGCAGCCAAGAGACTAGCTTCTACATTCAGTACTTC
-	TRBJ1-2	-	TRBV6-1	CASSDDINYGYTF	TGTGCCAGCAGTGATGATATTAACTATGGCTACACCTTC
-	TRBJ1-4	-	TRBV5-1	CASSSDFTTGEKLFF	TGCGCCAGCAGCTCTGACTTCACTACGGGGGAAAAACTGTTTTTT
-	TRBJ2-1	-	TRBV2	CASSEWANEQFF	TGTGCCAGCAGTGAGTGGGCCAATGAGCAGTTCTTC
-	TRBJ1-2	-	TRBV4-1	CASSHGNYGYTF	TGCGCCAGCAGCCACGGGAACTATGGCTACACCTTC
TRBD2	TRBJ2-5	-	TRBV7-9	CASSLKVGRAEETQYF	TGTGCCAGCAGCTTAAAGGTCGGGAGGGCCGAGGAGACCCAGTACTTC
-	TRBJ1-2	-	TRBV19	CASCPDGANYGYTF	TGTGCCAGTTGCCCGGACGGAGCTAACTATGGCTACACCTTC
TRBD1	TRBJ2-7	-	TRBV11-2	CASSFPGQKIYEQYF	TGTGCCAGCAGCTTTCCGGGACAGAAAATCTACGAGCAGTACTTC
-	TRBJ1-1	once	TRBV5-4	CASSLKGVPNTEAFF	TGTGCCAGCAGCTTGAAGGGGGTGCCTAACACTGAAGCTTTCTTT
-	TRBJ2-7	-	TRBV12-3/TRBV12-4	CASGNSYEQYF	TGTGCCAGCGGGAACTCCTACGAGCAGTACTTC
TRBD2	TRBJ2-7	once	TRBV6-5	CASRVVIAGVYEQYF	TGTGCCAGCAGGGTCGTGATAGCGGGTGTCTACGAGCAGTACTTC
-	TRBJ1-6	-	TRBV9	CASSVAGGPNSPLHF	TGTGCCAGCAGCGTAGCTGGGGGTCCGAATTCACCCCTCCACTTT
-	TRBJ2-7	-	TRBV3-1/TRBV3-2	CASRSGHLAYEQYF	TGTGCCAGCAGGAGCGGACACTTAGCCTACGAGCAGTACTTC
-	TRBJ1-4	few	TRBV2	CASSPRGGSNEKLFF	TGTGCCAGCAGCCCTAGGGGGGGTTCCAATGAAAAACTGTTTTTT
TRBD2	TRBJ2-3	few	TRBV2	CATSRGSGSSDTQYF	TGTGCCACCTCTCGGGGAAGCGGGAGTTCAGATACGCAGTATTTT
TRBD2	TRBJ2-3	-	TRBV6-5	CASRGDYNVPDTQYF	TGTGCCAGCAGAGGGGACTATAATGTTCCAGATACGCAGTATTTT
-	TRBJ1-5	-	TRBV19	CASREGYGNQPQHF	TGTGCCAGTAGAGAGGGATACGGCAATCAGCCCCAGCATTTT
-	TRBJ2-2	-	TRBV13	CASSSDRTGELFF	TGTGCCAGCAGCTCGGACAGAACCGGGGAGCTGTTTTTT
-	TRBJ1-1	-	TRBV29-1	CSVFTNTEAFF	TGCAGCGTTTTTACGAACACTGAAGCTTTCTTT
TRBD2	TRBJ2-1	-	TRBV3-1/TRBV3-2	CASSRYGTSGSVGNEQFF	TGTGCCAGCAGCCGGTACGGGACTAGCGGGAGTGTCGGTAATGAGCAGTTCTTC
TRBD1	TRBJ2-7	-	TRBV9	CASSVEGDRYEQYF	TGTGCCAGCAGCGTAGAGGGGGACAGATACGAGCAGTACTTC
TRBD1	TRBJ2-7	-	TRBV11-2	CASSAFGTGDEQYF	TGTGCCAGCAGCGCCTTCGGGACAGGGGATGAGCAGTACTTC
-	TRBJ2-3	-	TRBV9	CASSVGGVDGTDTQYF	TGTGCCAGCAGCGTAGGTGGGGTAGATGGGACAGATACGCAGTATTTT
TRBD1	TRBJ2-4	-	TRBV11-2	CASNDDPGQAQDF	TGTGCCAGCAACGACGATCCGGGACAGGCCCAGGACTTC
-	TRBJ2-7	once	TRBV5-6	CASSPYFSYEQYF	TGTGCCAGCAGCCCCTATTTCTCCTACGAGCAGTACTTC
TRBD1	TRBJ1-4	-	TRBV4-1	CASSQETGTVNEKLFF	TGCGCCAGCAGCCAAGAAACCGGGACAGTTAATGAAAAACTGTTTTTT
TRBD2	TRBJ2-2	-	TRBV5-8	CASSLEGNTGTSKTGELFF	TGTGCCAGCAGCTTGGAGGGGAATACAGGGACTAGTAAGACCGGGGAGCTGTTTTTT
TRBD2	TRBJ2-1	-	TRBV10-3	CASRAPGTSGKQFF	TGTGCAAGTAGGGCCCCCGGGACTAGCGGTAAGCAGTTCTTC